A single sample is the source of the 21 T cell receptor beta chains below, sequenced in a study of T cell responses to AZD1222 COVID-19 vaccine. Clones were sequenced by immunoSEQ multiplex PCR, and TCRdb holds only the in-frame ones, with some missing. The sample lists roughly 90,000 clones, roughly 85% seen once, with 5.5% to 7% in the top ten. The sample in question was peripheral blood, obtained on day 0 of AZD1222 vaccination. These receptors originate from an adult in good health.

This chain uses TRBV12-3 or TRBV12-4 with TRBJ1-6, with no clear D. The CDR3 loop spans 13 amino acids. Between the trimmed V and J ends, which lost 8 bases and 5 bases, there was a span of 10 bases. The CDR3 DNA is TGTGCCAGCGGGGTCGACCATAATTCACCCCTCCACTTT. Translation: CASGVDHNSPLHF.

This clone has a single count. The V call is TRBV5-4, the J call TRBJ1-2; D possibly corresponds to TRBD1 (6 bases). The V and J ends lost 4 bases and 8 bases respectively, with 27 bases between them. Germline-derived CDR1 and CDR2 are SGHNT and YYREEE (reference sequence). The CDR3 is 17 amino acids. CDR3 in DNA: TGTGCCAGCAGCCTTCCGAACCTACAGGGTTTAGATCGGGGCTACACCTTC. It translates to CASSLPNLQGLDRGYTF.

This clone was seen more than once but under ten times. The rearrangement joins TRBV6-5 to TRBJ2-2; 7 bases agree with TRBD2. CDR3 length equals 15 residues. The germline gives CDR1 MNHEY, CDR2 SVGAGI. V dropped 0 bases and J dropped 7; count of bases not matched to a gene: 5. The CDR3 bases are TGTGCCAGCAGTTACTCATTCGGGGGGATCGGGGAGCTGTTTTTT. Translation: CASSYSFGGIGELFF.

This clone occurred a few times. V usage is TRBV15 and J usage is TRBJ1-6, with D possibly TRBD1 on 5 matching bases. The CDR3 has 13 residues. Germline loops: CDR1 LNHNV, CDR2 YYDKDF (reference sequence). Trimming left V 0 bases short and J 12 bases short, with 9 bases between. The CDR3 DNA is TGTGCCACCAGCAGAGACAGGGTTAGACCCCTCCACTTT. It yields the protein CATSRDRVRPLHF.

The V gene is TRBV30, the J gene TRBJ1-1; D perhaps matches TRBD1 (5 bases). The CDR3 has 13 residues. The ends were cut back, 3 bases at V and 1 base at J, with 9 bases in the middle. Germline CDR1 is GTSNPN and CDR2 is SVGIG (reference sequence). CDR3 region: CAWRQGANTEAFF. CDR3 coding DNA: TGTGCCTGGAGGCAGGGAGCGAACACTGAAGCTTTCTTT.

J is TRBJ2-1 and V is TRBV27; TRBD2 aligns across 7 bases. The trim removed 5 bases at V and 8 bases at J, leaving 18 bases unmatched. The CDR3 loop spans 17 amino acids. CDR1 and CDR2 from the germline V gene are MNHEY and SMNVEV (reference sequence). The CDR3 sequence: CASSLPPFGGGPDEQFF. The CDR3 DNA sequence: TGTGCCAGCAGTCTCCCGCCCTTTGGGGGAGGGCCGGATGAGCAGTTCTTC.

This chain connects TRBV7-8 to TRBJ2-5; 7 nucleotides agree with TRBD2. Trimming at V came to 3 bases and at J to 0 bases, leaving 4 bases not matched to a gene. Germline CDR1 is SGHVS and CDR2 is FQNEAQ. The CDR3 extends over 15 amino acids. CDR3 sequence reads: CASSLGGGYQETQYF. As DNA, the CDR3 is TGTGCCAGCAGCTTGGGGGGAGGGTACCAAGAGACCCAGTACTTC. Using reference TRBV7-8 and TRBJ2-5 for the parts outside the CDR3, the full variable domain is GAGVSQSPRYKVAKRGQDVALRCDPISGHVSLFWYQQALGQGPEFLTYFQNEAQLDKSGLPSDRFFAERPEGSVSTLKIQRTQQEDSAVYLCASSLGGGYQETQYFGPGTRLLVL.

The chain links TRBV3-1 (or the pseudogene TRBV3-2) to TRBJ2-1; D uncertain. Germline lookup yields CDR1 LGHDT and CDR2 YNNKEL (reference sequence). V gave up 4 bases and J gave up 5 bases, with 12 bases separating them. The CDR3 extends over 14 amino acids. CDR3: CASSPGRLDNEQFF. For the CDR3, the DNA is TGTGCCAGCAGCCCCGGGCGGCTCGACAATGAGCAGTTCTTC.

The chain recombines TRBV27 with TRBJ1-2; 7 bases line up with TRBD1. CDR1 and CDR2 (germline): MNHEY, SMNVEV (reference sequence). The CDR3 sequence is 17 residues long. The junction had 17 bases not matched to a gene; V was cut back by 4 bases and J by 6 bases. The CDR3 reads CASSSWTGMTSLNGYTF. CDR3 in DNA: TGTGCCAGCAGTTCCTGGACAGGAATGACCTCACTCAATGGCTACACCTTC.

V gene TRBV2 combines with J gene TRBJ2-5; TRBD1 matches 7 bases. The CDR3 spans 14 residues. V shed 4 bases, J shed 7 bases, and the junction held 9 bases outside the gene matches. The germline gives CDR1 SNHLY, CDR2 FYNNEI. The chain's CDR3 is CASSAQGPSGTQYF. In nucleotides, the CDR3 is TGTGCCAGCAGTGCACAGGGGCCCTCTGGGACCCAGTACTTC.

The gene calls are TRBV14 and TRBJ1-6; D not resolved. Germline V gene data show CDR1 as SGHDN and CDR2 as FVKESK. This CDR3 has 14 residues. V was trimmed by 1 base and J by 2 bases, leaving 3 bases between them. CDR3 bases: TGTGCCAGCAGCCAAGGGACCTATAATTCACCCCTCCACTTT. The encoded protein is CASSQGTYNSPLHF.

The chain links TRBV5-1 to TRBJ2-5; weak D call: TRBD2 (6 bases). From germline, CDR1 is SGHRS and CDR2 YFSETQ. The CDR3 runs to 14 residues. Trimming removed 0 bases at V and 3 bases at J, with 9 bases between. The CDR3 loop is CASSLGREKETQYF. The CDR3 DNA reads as TGCGCCAGCAGCTTGGGGCGGGAAAAAGAGACCCAGTACTTC.

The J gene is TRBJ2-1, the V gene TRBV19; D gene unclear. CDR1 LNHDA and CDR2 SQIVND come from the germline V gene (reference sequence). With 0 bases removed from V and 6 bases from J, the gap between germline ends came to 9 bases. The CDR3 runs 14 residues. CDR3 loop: CASSIDLGFNEQFF. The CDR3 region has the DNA TGTGCCAGTAGTATAGATCTGGGGTTCAATGAGCAGTTCTTC.

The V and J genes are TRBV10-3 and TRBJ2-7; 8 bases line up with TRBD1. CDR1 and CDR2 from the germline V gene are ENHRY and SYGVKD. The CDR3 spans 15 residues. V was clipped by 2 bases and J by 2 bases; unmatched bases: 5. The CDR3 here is CAISETTGQAYEQYF. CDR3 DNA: TGTGCCATCAGTGAGACAACGGGACAGGCCTACGAGCAGTACTTC.

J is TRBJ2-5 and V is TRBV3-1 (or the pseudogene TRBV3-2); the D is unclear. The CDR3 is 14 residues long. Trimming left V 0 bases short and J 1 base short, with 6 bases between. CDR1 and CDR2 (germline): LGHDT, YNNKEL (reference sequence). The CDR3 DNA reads TGTGCCAGCAGCCAAGAGGGCGGCCAAGAGACCCAGTACTTC. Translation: CASSQEGGQETQYF.

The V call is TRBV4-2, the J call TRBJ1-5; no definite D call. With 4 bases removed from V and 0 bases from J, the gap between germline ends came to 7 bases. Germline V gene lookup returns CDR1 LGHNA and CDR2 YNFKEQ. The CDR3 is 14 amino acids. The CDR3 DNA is TGTGCCAGCAGCCCCTCTGGTAGCAATCAGCCCCAGCATTTT. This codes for CASSPSGSNQPQHF.

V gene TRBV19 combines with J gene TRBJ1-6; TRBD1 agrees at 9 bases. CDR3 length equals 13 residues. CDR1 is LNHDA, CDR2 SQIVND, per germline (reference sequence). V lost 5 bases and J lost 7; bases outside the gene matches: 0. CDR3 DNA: TGTGCCAGTAGTGGGACAGGGAATTCACCCCTCCACTTT. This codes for CASSGTGNSPLHF.

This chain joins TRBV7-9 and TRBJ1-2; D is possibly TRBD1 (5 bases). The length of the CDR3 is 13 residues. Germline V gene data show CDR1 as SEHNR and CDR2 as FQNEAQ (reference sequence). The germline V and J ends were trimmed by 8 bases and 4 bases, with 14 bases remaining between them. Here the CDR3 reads CASRRGDAYGYTF. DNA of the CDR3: TGTGCCAGCCGCCGAGGGGATGCCTATGGCTACACCTTC. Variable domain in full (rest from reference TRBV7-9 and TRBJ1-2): DTGVSQNPRHKITKRGQNVTFRCDPISEHNRLYWYRQTLGQGPEFLTYFQNEAQLEKSRLLSDRFSAERPKGSFSTLEIQRTEQGDSAMYLCASRRGDAYGYTFGSGTRLTVV.

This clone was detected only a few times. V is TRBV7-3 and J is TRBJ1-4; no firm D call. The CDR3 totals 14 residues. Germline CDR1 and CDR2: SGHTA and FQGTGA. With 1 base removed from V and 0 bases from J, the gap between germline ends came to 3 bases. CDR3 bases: TGTGCCAGCAGCTTAAAGGCAACTAATGAAAAACTGTTTTTT. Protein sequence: CASSLKATNEKLFF.

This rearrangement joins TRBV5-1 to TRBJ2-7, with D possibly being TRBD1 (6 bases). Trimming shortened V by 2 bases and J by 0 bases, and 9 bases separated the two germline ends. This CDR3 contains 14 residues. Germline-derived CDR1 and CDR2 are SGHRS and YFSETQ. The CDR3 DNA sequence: TGCGCCAGCAGCTTACAGGGCAGCTCCTACGAGCAGTACTTC. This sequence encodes CASSLQGSSYEQYF.

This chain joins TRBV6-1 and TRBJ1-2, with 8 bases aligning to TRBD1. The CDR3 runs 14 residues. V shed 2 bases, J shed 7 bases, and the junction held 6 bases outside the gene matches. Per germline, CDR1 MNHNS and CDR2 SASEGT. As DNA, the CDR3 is TGTGCCAGCAGTGAACTACAGGGGGAAGGTGGCTACACCTTC. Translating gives CASSELQGEGGYTF.